The 23 T cell receptor beta chains presented below share a single source sample, sequenced in a study of blood T cell repertoires in COVID-19. Generated by immunoSEQ multiplex PCR, the TCRdb table keeps only in-frame clones and is missing some. The sample holds about 230,000 clones, 81% seen once. The sample comprised peripheral blood. The receptors originated from an elderly woman with acute or convalescent COVID-19.

The V gene is TRBV2, the J gene TRBJ1-4; D uncertain. The germline CDR1 and CDR2 sequences are SNHLY and FYNNEI. This CDR3 has 14 residues. Between the trimmed V and J ends, which lost 7 bases and 6 bases, there was a span of 15 bases. CDR3 coding DNA: TGTGCCAGCACTTCAAGACGGGGAGATGAAAAACTGTTTTTT. It specifies CASTSRRGDEKLFF.

This rearrangement joins TRBV4-1 to TRBJ2-2; 10 nucleotides line up with TRBD1. The V gene's germline CDR1 is MGHRA and CDR2 YSYEKL. This CDR3 contains 16 residues. The V and J ends lost 0 bases and 11 bases, in that order; junction bases with no gene match: 9. This chain's CDR3 is CASSQDLGTGAPELFF. CDR3 DNA: TGCGCCAGCAGCCAAGATTTAGGGACAGGGGCCCCTGAGCTGTTTTTT.

The chain recombines TRBV5-5 with TRBJ1-6; D unresolved. Germline V CDR1 and CDR2: SGHKS, YYEKEE (reference sequence). The CDR3 has 15 amino acids. V was clipped by 4 bases and J by 3 bases, with 11 bases between them. CDR3 DNA: TGTGCCAGCAGCCTCGACACCTACTATAATTCACCCCTCCACTTT. Translated, it gives CASSLDTYYNSPLHF.

V is TRBV19 and J is TRBJ2-1; 14 nucleotides agree with TRBD2. J lost 0 bases, V lost 6 bases, and 13 bases had no gene match. The CDR3 covers 20 residues. Germline-derived CDR1 and CDR2 are LNHDA and SQIVND (reference sequence). CDR3 in amino acids: CASRRPTSGRARGSYNEQFF. The CDR3 nucleotides are TGTGCCAGTAGGCGGCCGACTAGCGGGAGGGCCCGGGGCTCCTACAATGAGCAGTTCTTC.

This clone was recorded a few times. The rearrangement joins TRBV5-5 to TRBJ1-2; tentatively, D is TRBD1 (6 bases). Trimming left V 2 bases short and J 5 bases short, with 10 bases between. Germline V gene lookup returns CDR1 SGHKS and CDR2 YYEKEE (reference sequence). This CDR3 is built from 13 residues. The CDR3 region is CASSLTGSYGYTF. CDR3 sequence (DNA): TGTGCCAGCAGCTTAACAGGGTCATATGGCTACACCTTC.

This clone showed up just a few times. The chain links TRBV20-1 to TRBJ1-4; D is ambiguous. The CDR3 contains 11 residues. V shed 0 bases and J shed 8 bases, with 4 bases lying between them. Looked up from germline, CDR1 is DFQATT and CDR2 is SNEGSKA (reference sequence). CDR3 in DNA: TGCAGTGCTAGAGATTCGGAAAAACTGTTTTTT. Its protein is CSARDSEKLFF.

The rearrangement uses TRBV6-4 and TRBJ2-1; D is possibly TRBD2 (6 bases). This CDR3 comprises 15 residues. V was trimmed by 2 bases and J by 5 bases, leaving 13 bases between them. Germline-derived CDR1 and CDR2 are MRHNA and SNTAGT. CDR3 nucleotides: TGTGCCAGCAGTGACGGCCATGGGGGGAACAATGAGCAGTTCTTC. This encodes CASSDGHGGNNEQFF.

CDR3 in amino acids: CASSRWAHRDGYTF. The CDR3 region has the DNA TGTGCCAGCAGTCGGTGGGCCCACAGGGATGGCTACACCTTC. This rearrangement joins TRBV6-5 to TRBJ1-2; tentatively, D is TRBD1 (6 bases). Trimming took off 5 bases at V and 6 bases at J, with 16 bases between the two ends. There are 14 residues in the CDR3. Germline CDR1 MNHEY, CDR2 SVGAGI.

This chain uses TRBV19 with TRBJ2-1; 9 bases are a match to TRBD1. CDR1 LNHDA and CDR2 SQIVND come from the germline V gene (reference sequence). J gave up 9 bases and V 5 bases, and 11 bases lay outside the gene matches. The CDR3 loop spans 15 amino acids. The CDR3 spells CASSPGGTGSSEQFF. The CDR3 DNA reads TGTGCCAGTAGTCCAGGGGGGACAGGGAGTAGTGAGCAGTTCTTC.

This clone occurred once. The chain combines TRBV5-1 with TRBJ2-5, with 8 bases aligning to TRBD2. Germline lookup yields CDR1 SGHRS and CDR2 YFSETQ. The CDR3 sequence is 16 residues long. J gave up 2 bases and V 0 bases, and 6 bases lay outside the gene matches. CDR3 coding DNA: TGCGCCAGCAGCTTGGCCCCAGCGGGAGAGCAAGAGACCCAGTACTTC. Translating it yields CASSLAPAGEQETQYF. Based on the CDR3 plus reference TRBV5-1 and TRBJ2-5, the full variable domain is KAGVTQTPRYLIKTRGQQVTLSCSPISGHRSVSWYQQTPGQGLQFLFEYFSETQRNKGNFPGRFSGRQFSNSRSEMNVSTLELGDSALYLCASSLAPAGEQETQYFGPGTRLLVL.

The V and J genes are TRBV25-1 and TRBJ2-6; 7 positions agree with TRBD1. Germline lookup yields CDR1 MGHDK and CDR2 SYGVNS. This CDR3 spans 16 amino acids. V lost 5 bases, J lost 0 bases, and 4 bases stayed unmatched. The DNA of the CDR3 is TGTGCCAGCAGTCCGGGGACAGACTCTGGGGCCAACGTCCTGACTTTC. Its protein is CASSPGTDSGANVLTF.

In its sample, this clone was seen a few times. This chain uses TRBV19 with TRBJ1-3; 9 bases map to TRBD1. V lost 8 bases and J lost 2; bases outside the gene matches: 4. CDR1 is LNHDA and CDR2 is SQIVND in the germline V gene (reference sequence). This CDR3 has 14 amino acids. CDR3 bases: TGTGCCAGTGACGGGACAGGGCCTGGAAACACCATATATTTT. Translation: CASDGTGPGNTIYF.

This chain connects TRBV19 to TRBJ2-7, with D tentatively TRBD1 (6 bases). Germline CDR1 and CDR2: LNHDA and SQIVND (reference sequence). This CDR3 has 17 residues. V was cut by 3 bases and J by 2 bases, with 20 bases left in between. The CDR3 bases are TGTGCCAGTAGTATCAGTATGGGACATTACGGCCCCTACGAGCAGTACTTC. Its translation: CASSISMGHYGPYEQYF.

A single count supports this clone. The chain has TRBV14 and TRBJ2-2; a weak D match, TRBD1 (5 bases). From germline, CDR1 is SGHDN and CDR2 FVKESK. CDR3 length: 15 residues. V was trimmed by 2 bases and J by 3 bases, leaving 10 bases between them. CDR3 DNA sequence: TGTGCCAGCAGCCAAACACAGGCTTACACCGGGGAGCTGTTTTTT. Its translation: CASSQTQAYTGELFF.

This chain joins TRBV10-3 and TRBJ1-2, with D tentatively TRBD1 (5 bases). Germline V CDR1 and CDR2: ENHRY, SYGVKD. Trimming took 2 bases from V and 7 from J, leaving 17 bases between them. CDR3 length: 15 residues. The CDR3 region is CAISEDRQRGVGYTF. The CDR3, as DNA: TGTGCCATCAGTGAGGACAGACAGCGTGGGGTTGGCTACACCTTC.

V is TRBV28 and J is TRBJ2-1, with D perhaps matching TRBD2 (6 bases). Germline CDR1 MDHEN, CDR2 SYDVKM. V lost 7 bases to trimming and J lost 4 bases, with 11 bases between them. The CDR3 runs to 13 residues. CDR3: CASTRLVYNEQFF. The DNA for the CDR3 is TGTGCCAGCACCCGACTAGTGTACAATGAGCAGTTCTTC.

The chain uses TRBV4-1 and TRBJ2-3, with D possibly matching TRBD1 (6 bases). Germline-derived CDR1 and CDR2 are MGHRA and YSYEKL. V dropped 4 bases and J dropped 2 bases, with 13 bases sitting between them. The CDR3 is made up of 15 amino acids. DNA of the CDR3: TGCGCCAGCAGCCTCCGGGACAAAAACACAGATACGCAGTATTTT. Translated, it gives CASSLRDKNTDTQYF.

This sequence joins TRBV7-2 and TRBJ1-1; D is uncertain. CDR1 SGHTA and CDR2 FQGNSA come from the germline V gene. This CDR3 spans 14 amino acids. The ends were cut back, 1 base at V and 7 bases at J, with 13 bases in the middle. The CDR3 sequence: CASSLGGELGEAFF. In DNA, the CDR3 is TGTGCCAGCAGCTTAGGGGGAGAACTGGGTGAAGCTTTCTTT.

CDR3 residues: CASSVSGSVQNEQFF. DNA of the CDR3: TGTGCCAGCTCAGTTAGCGGGAGTGTTCAGAATGAGCAGTTCTTC. The chain joins TRBV18 to TRBJ2-1; TRBD2 agrees at 9 bases. The trim removed 5 bases at V and 7 bases at J, leaving 9 bases unmatched. The CDR3 loop spans 15 amino acids. Germline-derived CDR1 and CDR2 are KGHSH and LQKENI.

V usage is TRBV18 and J usage is TRBJ2-7, with a tentative D call TRBD2 (5 bases). The germline V and J ends were trimmed by 6 bases and 6 bases, with 15 bases remaining between them. Germline V gives CDR1 KGHSH, CDR2 LQKENI. This CDR3 region has 13 residues. In DNA, the CDR3 is TGTGCCAGCTCGTCTACTAGGAGCGGCGAGCAGTACTTC. Translating gives CASSSTRSGEQYF.

DNA for the CDR3: TGTGCCAGCACGCTACAGGGGGCCTATGAGCAGTTCTTC. This gives the protein CASTLQGAYEQFF. The chain is built from TRBV28 and TRBJ2-1; 9 bases are a match to TRBD1. V shed 7 bases and J 8 bases; nucleotides not matched to a gene: 6. This CDR3 spans 13 amino acids. Germline V lookup: CDR1 MDHEN, CDR2 SYDVKM.

The J gene is TRBJ2-7, the V gene TRBV2; possibly TRBD1 for D (5 bases). The CDR3 runs to 12 residues. Trimming took off 7 bases at V and 4 bases at J, with 11 bases between the two ends. Per germline, CDR1 SNHLY and CDR2 FYNNEI. The DNA of the CDR3 is TGTGCCAGCACGACAGAAGGGTACGAGCAGTACTTC. Its translation: CASTTEGYEQYF.

V gene TRBV9 combines with J gene TRBJ2-7; 7 bases line up with TRBD1. The CDR3 extends over 14 amino acids. Germline V gene lookup returns CDR1 SGDLS and CDR2 YYNGEE. Trimming removed 3 bases from V and 7 bases from J; junction bases left unmatched: 10. CDR3: CASSAGQSDGEQYF. The DNA of the CDR3 is TGTGCCAGCAGCGCGGGACAGTCCGACGGAGAGCAGTACTTC. Variable domain in full (rest from reference TRBV9 and TRBJ2-7): DSGVTQTPKHLITATGQRVTLRCSPRSGDLSVYWYQQSLDQGLQFLIQYYNGEERAKGNILERFSAQQFPDLHSELNLSSLELGDSALYFCASSAGQSDGEQYFGPGTRLTVT.